A single TCR beta chain is shown here with its context. Trimming took off 5 bases at V and 4 bases at J, with 22 bases between the two ends. Per the germline V gene, CDR1 is MGHRA and CDR2 is YSYEKL. The CDR3 is made up of 17 amino acids. It was with 60 Vbeta and 13 Jbeta primers that the PCR ran. Sequencing was performed with immunoSEQ multiplex PCR; in TCRdb, only in-frame clones are kept and a portion is missing. The data show about 160,000 clones, with approximately 78% seen just once and under 2% held by the top ten. This sample stems from a study of cytomegalovirus exposure and HLA in healthy donors.

This clonotype was obtained from a woman aged 18-29 years in good health and CMV-seronegative. The chain is built from TRBV4-1 and TRBJ2-3; D perhaps matches TRBD2 (6 bases). Material: PBMCs. CDR3 protein: CASSSIRRGIGADTQYF. The CDR3 coding sequence is TGCGCCAGCAGCTCAATTCGGCGCGGGATCGGTGCAGATACGCAGTATTTT.